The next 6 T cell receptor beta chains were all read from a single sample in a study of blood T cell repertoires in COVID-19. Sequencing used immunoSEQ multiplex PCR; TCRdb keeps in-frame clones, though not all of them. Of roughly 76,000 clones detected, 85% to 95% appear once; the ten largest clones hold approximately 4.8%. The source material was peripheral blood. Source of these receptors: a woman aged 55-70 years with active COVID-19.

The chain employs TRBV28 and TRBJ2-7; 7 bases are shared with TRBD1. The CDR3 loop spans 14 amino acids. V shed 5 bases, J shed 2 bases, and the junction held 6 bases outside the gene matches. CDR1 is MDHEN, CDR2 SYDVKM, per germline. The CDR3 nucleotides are TGTGCCAGCAGTCCCTACAGGGGTACCTACGAGCAGTACTTC. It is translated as CASSPYRGTYEQYF.

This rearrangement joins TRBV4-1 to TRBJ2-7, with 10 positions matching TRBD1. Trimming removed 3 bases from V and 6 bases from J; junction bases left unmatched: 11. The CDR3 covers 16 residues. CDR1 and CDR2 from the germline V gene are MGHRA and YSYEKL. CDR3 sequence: CASSQTGTGVLGEQYF. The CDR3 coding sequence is TGCGCCAGCAGCCAGACTGGGACAGGGGTGTTAGGCGAGCAGTACTTC.

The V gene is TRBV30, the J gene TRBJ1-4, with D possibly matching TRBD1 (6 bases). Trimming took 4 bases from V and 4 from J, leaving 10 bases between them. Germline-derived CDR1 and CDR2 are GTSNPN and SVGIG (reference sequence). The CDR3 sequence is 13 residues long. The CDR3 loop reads CAWNRANNEKLFF. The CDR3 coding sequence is TGTGCCTGGAACAGGGCCAATAATGAAAAACTGTTTTTT.

The CDR3 here is CASRPTGLDYGYTF. For the CDR3, the DNA is TGTGCCAGTAGACCAACAGGGTTAGACTATGGCTACACCTTC. The rearrangement joins TRBV19 to TRBJ1-2; maybe TRBD1 (6 bases). The CDR3 loop spans 14 amino acids. V shed 6 bases and J shed 3 bases, with 14 bases lying between them. CDR1 and CDR2 from the germline V gene are LNHDA and SQIVND (reference sequence).

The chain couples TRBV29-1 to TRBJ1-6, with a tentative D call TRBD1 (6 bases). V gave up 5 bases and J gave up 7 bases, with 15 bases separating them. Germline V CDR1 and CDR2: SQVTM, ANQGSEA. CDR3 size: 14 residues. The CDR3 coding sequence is TGCAGCGTTCGAACAGGGACACGAAATTCACCCCTCCACTTT. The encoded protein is CSVRTGTRNSPLHF. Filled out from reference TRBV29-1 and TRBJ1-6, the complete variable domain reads SAVISQKPSRDICQRGTSLTIQCQVDSQVTMMFWYRQQPGQSLTLIATANQGSEATYESGFVIDKFPISRPNLTFSTLTVSNMSPEDSSIYLCSVRTGTRNSPLHFGNGTRLTVT.

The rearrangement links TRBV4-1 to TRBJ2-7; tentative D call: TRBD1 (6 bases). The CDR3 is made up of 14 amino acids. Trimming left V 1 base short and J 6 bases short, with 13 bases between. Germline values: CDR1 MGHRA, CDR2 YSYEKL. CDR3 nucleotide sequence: TGCGCCAGCAGCCAAGGCTCAGGGGCACGCGAGCAGTACTTC. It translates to CASSQGSGAREQYF.